This record looks at one T cell receptor beta chain sequence and its context. Its specificity is not known. Measured with immunoSEQ multiplex PCR; TCRdb has only the in-frame clones, and not every one. Here the sample spans more than 90,000 clones, roughly 91% being singletons. Looked up from germline, CDR1 is LGHNT and CDR2 is FRNRAP. Germline trimming cut 0 bases from V and 2 bases from J; bases unmatched to any gene: 3. The CDR3 extends over 17 amino acids. These data belong to a study of PD-1 blockade in classical Hodgkin lymphoma. Study-level points and caveats: The causes of the repertoire differences, possibly disease activity or prior therapy, remain undefined. Compared with healthy donors, newly diagnosed patients reportedly showed lower baseline TCR diversity.

In every patient, relapse followed autologous stem cell transplantation, while exposure to brentuximab vedotin differed. This receptor was taken from a human donor with classical Hodgkin lymphoma. V usage is TRBV12-5 and J usage is TRBJ2-2; 10 nucleotides align to TRBD1. The sample was peripheral blood mononuclear cells (PBMCs), taken before the second cycle of nivolumab. CDR3 DNA sequence: TGTGCTAGTGGTTTGGTACTGACAGGGGGCAACACCGGGGAGCTGTTTTTT. Its protein is CASGLVLTGGNTGELFF.